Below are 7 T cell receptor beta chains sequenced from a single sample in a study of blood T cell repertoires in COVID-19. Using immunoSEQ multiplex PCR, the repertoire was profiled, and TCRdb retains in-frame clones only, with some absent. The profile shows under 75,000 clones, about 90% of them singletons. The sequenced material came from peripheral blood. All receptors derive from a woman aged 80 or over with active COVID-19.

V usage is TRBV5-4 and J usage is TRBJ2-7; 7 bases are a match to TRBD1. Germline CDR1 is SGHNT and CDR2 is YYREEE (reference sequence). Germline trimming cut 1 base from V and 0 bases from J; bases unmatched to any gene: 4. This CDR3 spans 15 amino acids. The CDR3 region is CASSLPGGDSYEQYF. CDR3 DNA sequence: TGTGCCAGCAGCTTGCCAGGGGGTGACTCCTACGAGCAGTACTTC.

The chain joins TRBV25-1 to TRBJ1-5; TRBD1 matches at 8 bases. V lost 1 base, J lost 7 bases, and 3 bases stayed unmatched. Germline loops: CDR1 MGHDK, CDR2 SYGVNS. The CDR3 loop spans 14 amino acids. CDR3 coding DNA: TGTGCCAGCAGTGAATGGGGACAGGTGCAGCCCCAGCATTTT. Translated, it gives CASSEWGQVQPQHF.

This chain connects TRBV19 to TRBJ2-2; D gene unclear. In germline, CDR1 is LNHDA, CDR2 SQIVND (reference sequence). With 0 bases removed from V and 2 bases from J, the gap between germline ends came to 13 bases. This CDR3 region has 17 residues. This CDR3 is CASSIEAARPNTGELFF. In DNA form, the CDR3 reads TGTGCCAGTAGTATAGAGGCGGCCAGACCAAACACCGGGGAGCTGTTTTTT.

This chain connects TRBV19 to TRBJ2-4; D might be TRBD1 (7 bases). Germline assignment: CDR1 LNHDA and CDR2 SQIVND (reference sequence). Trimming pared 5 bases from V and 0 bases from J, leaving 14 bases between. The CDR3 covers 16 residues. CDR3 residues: CASSPRQGLAKNIQYF. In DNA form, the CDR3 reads TGTGCCAGTAGTCCTCGACAGGGACTAGCCAAAAACATTCAGTACTTC.

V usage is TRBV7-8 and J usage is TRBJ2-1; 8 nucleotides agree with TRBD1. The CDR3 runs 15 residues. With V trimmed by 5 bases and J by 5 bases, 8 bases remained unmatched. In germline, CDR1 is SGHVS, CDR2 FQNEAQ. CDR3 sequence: CASSPRTGLNNEQFF. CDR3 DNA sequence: TGTGCCAGCAGCCCGAGGACAGGGCTTAACAATGAGCAGTTCTTC.

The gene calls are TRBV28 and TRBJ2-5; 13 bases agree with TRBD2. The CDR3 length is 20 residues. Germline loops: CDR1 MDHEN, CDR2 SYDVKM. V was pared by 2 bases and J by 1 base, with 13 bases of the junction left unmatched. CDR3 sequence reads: CASSLKYGLGLAGVQETQYF. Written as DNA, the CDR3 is TGTGCCAGCAGTTTAAAGTACGGTCTTGGACTAGCGGGGGTCCAAGAGACCCAGTACTTC.

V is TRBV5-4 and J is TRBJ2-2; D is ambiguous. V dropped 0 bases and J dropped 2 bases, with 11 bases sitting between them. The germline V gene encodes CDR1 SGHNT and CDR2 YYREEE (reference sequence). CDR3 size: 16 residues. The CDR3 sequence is CASSLEAGPNTGELFF. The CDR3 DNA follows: TGTGCCAGCAGCTTGGAGGCAGGCCCAAACACCGGGGAGCTGTTTTTT.